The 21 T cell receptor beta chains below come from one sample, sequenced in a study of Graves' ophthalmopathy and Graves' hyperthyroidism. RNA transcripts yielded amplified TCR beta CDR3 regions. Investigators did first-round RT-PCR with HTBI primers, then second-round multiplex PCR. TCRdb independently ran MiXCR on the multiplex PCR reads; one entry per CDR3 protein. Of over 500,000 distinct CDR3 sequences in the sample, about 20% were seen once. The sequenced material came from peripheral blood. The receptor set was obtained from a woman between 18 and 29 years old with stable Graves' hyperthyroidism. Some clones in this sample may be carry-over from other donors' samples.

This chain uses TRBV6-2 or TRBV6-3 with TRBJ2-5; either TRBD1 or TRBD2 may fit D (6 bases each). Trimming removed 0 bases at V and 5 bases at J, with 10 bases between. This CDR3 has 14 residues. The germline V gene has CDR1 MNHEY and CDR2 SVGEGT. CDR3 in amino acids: CASSYSTGAETQYF. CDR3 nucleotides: TGTGCCAGCAGTTACTCGACGGGGGCCGAGACCCAGTACTTC.

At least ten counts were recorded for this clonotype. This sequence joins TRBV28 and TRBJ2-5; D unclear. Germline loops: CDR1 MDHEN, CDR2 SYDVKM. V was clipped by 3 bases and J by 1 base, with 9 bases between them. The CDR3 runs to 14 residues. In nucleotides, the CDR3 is TGTGCCAGCAGTTTCGCAGGAACCCAAGAGACCCAGTACTTC. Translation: CASSFAGTQETQYF.

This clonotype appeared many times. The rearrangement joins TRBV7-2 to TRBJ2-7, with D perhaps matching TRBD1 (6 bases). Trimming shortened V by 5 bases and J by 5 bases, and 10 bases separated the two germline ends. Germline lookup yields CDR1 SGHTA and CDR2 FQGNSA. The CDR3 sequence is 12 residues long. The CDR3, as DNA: TGTGCCAGCAGCGAACAGGGACACGAGCAGTACTTC. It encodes CASSEQGHEQYF.

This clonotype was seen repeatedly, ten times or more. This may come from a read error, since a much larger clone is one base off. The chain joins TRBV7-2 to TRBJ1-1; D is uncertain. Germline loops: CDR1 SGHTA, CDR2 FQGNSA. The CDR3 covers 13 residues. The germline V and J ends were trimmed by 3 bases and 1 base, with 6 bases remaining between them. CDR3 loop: CASSFVTNTEAFF. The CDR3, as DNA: TGTGCCAGCAGCTTTGTTACGAACACTGAAGCTTTCTTT. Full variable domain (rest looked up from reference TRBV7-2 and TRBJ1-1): GAGVSQSPSNKVTEKGKDVELRCDPISGHTALYWYRQSLGQGLEFLIYFQGNSAPDKSGLPSDRFSAERTGGSVSTLTIQRTQQEDSAVYLCASSFVTNTEAFFGQGTRLTVV.

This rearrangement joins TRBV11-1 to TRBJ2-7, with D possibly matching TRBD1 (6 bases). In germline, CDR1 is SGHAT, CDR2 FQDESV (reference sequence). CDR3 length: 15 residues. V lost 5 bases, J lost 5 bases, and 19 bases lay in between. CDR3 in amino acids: CASSQGSTGFHEQYF. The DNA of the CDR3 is TGTGCCAGCAGCCAGGGAAGTACAGGGTTCCACGAGCAGTACTTC.

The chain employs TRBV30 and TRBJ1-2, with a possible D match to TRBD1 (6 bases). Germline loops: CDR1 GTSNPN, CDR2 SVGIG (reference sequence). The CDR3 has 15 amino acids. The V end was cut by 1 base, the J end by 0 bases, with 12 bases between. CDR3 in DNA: TGTGCCTGGAGTGCCTCAGGGGAATCTAACTATGGCTACACCTTC. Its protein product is CAWSASGESNYGYTF.

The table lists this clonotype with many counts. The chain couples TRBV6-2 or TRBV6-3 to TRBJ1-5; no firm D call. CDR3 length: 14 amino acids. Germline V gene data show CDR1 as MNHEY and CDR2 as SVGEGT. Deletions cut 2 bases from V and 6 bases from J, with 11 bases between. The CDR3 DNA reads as TGTGCCAGCAGTTACCTCTGGGTTGGTCAGCCCCAGCATTTT. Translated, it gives CASSYLWVGQPQHF.

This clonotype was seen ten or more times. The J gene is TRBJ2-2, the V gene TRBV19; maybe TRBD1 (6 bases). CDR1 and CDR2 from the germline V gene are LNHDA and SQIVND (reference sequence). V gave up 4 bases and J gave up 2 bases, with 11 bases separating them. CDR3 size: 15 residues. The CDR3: CASSTYRVNTGELFF. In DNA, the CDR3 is TGTGCCAGTAGTACCTACAGGGTAAACACCGGGGAGCTGTTTTTT.

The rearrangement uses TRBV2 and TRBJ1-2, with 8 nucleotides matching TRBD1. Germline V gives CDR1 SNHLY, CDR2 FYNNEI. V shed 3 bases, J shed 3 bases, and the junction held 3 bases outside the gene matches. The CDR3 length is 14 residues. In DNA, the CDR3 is TGTGCCAGCAGTGAGGACAGGGCTGACTATGGCTACACCTTC. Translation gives CASSEDRADYGYTF.

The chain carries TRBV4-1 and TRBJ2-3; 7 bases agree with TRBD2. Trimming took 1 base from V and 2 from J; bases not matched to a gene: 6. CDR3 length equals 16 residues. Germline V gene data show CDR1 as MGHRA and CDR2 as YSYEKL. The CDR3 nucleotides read TGCGCCAGCAGCCAAGGATGGAGCGGGACCACAGATACGCAGTATTTT. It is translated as CASSQGWSGTTDTQYF.

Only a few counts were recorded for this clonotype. As DNA, the CDR3 is TGTGCCAGCATGGGGAGGGACGAGACCCAGTACTTC. Residues: CASMGRDETQYF. The J gene is TRBJ2-5, the V gene TRBV6-5; 7 nucleotides align to TRBD2. V dropped 7 bases and J dropped 5; count of bases not matched to a gene: 4. There are 12 residues in the CDR3. Germline CDR1 and CDR2: MNHEY and SVGAGI.

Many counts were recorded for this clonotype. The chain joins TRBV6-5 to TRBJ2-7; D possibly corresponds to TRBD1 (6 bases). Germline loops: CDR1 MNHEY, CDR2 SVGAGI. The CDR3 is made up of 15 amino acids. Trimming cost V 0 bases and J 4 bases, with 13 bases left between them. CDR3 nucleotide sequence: TGTGCCAGCAGTTACTCCGGACAGTGGGCTTACGAGCAGTACTTC. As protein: CASSYSGQWAYEQYF.

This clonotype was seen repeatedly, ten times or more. The CDR3 spells CASSLYGGRAQETQYF. The DNA for the CDR3 is TGTGCCAGCAGTTTATACGGCGGGAGGGCGCAGGAGACCCAGTACTTC. The chain has TRBV12-3 or TRBV12-4 and TRBJ2-5, with 9 positions matching TRBD2. Trimming removed 2 bases from V and 5 bases from J; junction bases left unmatched: 9. The CDR3 spans 16 residues.

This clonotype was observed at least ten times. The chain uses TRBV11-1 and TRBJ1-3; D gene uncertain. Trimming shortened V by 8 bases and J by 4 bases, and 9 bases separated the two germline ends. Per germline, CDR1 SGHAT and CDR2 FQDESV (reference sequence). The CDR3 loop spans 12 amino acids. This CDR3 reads CASAPDGNTIYF. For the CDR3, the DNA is TGTGCCAGCGCGCCGGACGGAAACACCATATATTTT.

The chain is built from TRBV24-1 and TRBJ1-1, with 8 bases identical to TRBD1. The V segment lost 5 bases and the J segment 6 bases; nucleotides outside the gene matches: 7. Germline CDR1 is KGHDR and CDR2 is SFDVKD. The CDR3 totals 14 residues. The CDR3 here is CATSAGGGQAEAFF. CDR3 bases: TGTGCCACCAGTGCCGGTGGGGGACAGGCTGAAGCTTTCTTT.

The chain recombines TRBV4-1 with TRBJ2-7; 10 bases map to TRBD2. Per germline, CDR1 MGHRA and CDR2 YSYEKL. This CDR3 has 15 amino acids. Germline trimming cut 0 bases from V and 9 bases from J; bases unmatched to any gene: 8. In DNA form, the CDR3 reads TGCGCCAGCAGCCAAGATTTAGTCTTAGCGGGGGGGCAGTACTTC. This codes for CASSQDLVLAGGQYF.

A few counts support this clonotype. CDR3 loop: CASSPGALWGNTIYF. The CDR3 DNA reads TGTGCCAGCAGCCCCGGGGCCCTTTGGGGAAACACCATATATTTT. This chain uses TRBV11-2 with TRBJ1-3, with D possibly being TRBD1 (5 bases). Germline lookup yields CDR1 SGHAT and CDR2 FQNNGV. V gave up 5 bases and J gave up 4 bases, with 15 bases separating them. This CDR3 spans 15 amino acids.

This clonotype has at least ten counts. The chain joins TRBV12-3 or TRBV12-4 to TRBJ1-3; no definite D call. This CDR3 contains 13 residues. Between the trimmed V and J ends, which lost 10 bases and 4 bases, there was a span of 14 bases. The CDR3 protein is CATGVGGGNTIYF. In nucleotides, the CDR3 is TGTGCCACGGGAGTTGGAGGGGGAAACACCATATATTTT.

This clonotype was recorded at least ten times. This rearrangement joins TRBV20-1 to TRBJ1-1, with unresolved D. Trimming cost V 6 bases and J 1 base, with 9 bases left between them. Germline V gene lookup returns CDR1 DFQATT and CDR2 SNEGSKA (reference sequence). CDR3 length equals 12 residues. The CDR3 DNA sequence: TGCAGTGCCATCCGGGAGAACACTGAAGCTTTCTTT. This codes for CSAIRENTEAFF.

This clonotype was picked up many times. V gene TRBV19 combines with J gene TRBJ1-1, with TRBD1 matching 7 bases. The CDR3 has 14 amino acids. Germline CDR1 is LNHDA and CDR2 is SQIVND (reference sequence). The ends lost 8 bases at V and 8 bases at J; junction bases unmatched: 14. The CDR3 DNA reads TGTGCCAGTCAACCCGGAGGGACAGAAAAAGAAGCTTTCTTT. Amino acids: CASQPGGTEKEAFF.

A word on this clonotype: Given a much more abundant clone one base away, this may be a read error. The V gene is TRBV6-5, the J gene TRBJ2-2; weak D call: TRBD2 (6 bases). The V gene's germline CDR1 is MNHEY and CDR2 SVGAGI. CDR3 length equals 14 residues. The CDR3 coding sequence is TGTGTCAGCAGTTCGGGCGTCGGGGGCGGGGAGCTGTTTTTT. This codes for CVSSSGVGGGELFF.